This T cell receptor beta chain was found in a study of vaccination and CD4 T cells after COVID-19. Study-level background: Typically, post-vaccine samples were obtained a median about 79 days after dose two, within a range of 14 to 241. The peptides that stimulated the cells were overlapping spike peptides from SARS-CoV-2, HCoV-NL63, HCoV-OC43 and HCoV-229E. Study findings and constraints: Convalescent patients had a median 86.3% of post-vaccine SARS-CoV-2-reactive clones that were detected only after vaccination, not before it.

Turning to this clonotype: As yet, its antigen is unknown.

The Oncomine TCR Beta short-read assay sequenced DNA from cultured CD4+ T cells. TCRdb independently ran MiXCR on the PCR reads; one entry per CDR3 protein. The profile covers approximately 9,000 distinct CDR3 sequences, with approximately 66% appearing a single time and 20% to 30% taken by the ten largest. The CDR3 is made up of 17 amino acids. Germline CDR1 is SGHVT and CDR2 is SQSDAQ. With 1 base removed from V and 4 bases from J, the gap between germline ends came to 17 bases. Treatment meaning: approximately 9-day PBMC culture with coronavirus spike peptide pools or control peptides (ViraFEST assay).

The sample consisted of CD4+ T cells from blood, cultured in vitro. This chain uses TRBV7-4 with TRBJ1-5; D is perhaps TRBD1 (5 bases). This clonotype originated in a human donor who had recovered from COVID-19. CDR3 protein: CASSLGEVRALNQPQHF. In DNA form, the CDR3 reads TGTGCCAGCAGCTTAGGGGAGGTCAGGGCTCTGAATCAGCCCCAGCATTTT. Combining the CDR3 with reference TRBV7-4 and TRBJ1-5 gives the whole variable domain GAGVSQSPRYKVAKRGRDVALRCDSISGHVTLYWYRQTLGQGSEVLTYSQSDAQRDKSGRPSGRFSAERPERSVSTLKIQRTEQGDSAVYLCASSLGEVRALNQPQHFGDGTRLSIL.